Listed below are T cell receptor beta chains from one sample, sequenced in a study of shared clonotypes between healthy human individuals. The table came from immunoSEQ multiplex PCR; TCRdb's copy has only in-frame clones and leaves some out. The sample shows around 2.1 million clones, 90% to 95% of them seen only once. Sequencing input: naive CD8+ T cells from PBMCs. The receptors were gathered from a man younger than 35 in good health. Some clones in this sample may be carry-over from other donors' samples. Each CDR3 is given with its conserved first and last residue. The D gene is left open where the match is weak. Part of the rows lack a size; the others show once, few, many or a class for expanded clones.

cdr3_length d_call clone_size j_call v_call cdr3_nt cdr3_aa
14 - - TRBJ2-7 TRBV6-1 TGTGCCAGCAGACCCCGGGACGGGATCTACGAGCAGTACTTC CASRPRDGIYEQYF
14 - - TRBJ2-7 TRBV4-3 TGCGCCAGCAGCTCTAGCCGGGGCTCCTACGAGCAGTACTTC CASSSSRGSYEQYF
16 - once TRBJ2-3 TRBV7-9 TGTGCCAGCAGCTTAGTCTGGGAAGCTAGCACAGATACGCAGTATTTT CASSLVWEASTDTQYF
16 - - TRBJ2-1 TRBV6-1 TGTGCCAGCAGTGTCTCGGTGGGTTCTTCCTACAATGAGCAGTTCTTC CASSVSVGSSYNEQFF
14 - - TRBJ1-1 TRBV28 TGTGCCAGCAGCTCCCCGCGAAGGAACACTGAAGCTTTCTTT CASSSPRRNTEAFF
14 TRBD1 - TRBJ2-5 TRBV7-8 TGTGCCAGCAGCTCTGACAGGGGGAGAGAGACCCAGTACTTC CASSSDRGRETQYF
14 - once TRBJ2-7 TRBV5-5 TGTGCCAGCAGCCTAACGACACGCACCTACGAGCAGTACTTC CASSLTTRTYEQYF
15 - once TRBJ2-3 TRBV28 TGTGCCAGCAGTTTAGATTCTGGTATTCCAGATACGCAGTATTTT CASSLDSGIPDTQYF
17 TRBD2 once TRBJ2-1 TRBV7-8 TGTGCCAGCAGCTTAGCGCCTGGACTAGCTATATACAATGAGCAGTTCTTC CASSLAPGLAIYNEQFF
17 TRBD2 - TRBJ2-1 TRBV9 TGTGCCAGCAGCGTAGAATCACTAGCGGGAGTCTACAATGAGCAGTTCTTC CASSVESLAGVYNEQFF
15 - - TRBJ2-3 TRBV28 TGTGCCAGCAGTTTTCGGGGGTTGAAGACAGATACGCAGTATTTT CASSFRGLKTDTQYF
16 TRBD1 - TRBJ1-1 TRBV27 TGTGCCAGCAAAATAAGGGACAGGTGGAGTGGCACTGAAGCTTTCTTT CASKIRDRWSGTEAFF
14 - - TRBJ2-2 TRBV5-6 TGTGCCAGCAGCTTGTTTGTTCGCACCGGGGAGCTGTTTTTT CASSLFVRTGELFF
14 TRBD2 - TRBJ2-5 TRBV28 TGTGCCAGCAGTTCCGCGGGAGCGCAAGAGACCCAGTACTTC CASSSAGAQETQYF
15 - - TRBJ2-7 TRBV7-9 TGTGCCAGCAGCCCTCAACAGGGGAGGGCCTACGAGCAGTACTTC CASSPQQGRAYEQYF
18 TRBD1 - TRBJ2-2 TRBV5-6 TGTGCCAGCAGCTGGGGACAGGGTTACTCTCTCAACACCGGGGAGCTGTTTTTT CASSWGQGYSLNTGELFF
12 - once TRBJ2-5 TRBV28 TGTGCCACTCTAGCGCCAGAAGAGACCCAGTACTTC CATLAPEETQYF
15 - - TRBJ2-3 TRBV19 TGTGCCAGTACCTTGCGCCTGGCCCCCCGAGATACGCAGTATTTT CASTLRLAPRDTQYF
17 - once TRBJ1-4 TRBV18 TGTGCCAGCTCACCACGGGAGACAGACGGGCACAATGAAAAACTGTTTTTT CASSPRETDGHNEKLFF
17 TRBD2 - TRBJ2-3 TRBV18 TGTGCCAGCTCACCACCGCGGCTAGCGGGTCAAGGGGATACGCAGTATTTT CASSPPRLAGQGDTQYF
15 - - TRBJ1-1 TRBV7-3 TGTGCCAGCAGCTTAATAGGAGTGGGTAACACTGAAGCTTTCTTT CASSLIGVGNTEAFF
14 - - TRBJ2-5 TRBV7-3 TGTGCCAGCAGCTCGGATGGGCGGCAAGAGACCCAGTACTTC CASSSDGRQETQYF
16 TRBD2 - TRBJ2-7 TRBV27 TGTGCCAGCAGTCTCAGGACTAGCGGTAAGGCCTACGAGCAGTACTTC CASSLRTSGKAYEQYF
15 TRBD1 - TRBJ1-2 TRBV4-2 TGTGCCAGCAGCACCAGACAGGGGGCTGGCTATGGCTACACCTTC CASSTRQGAGYGYTF
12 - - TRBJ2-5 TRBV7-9 TGTGCCAGCAGCTCACGAAACGAGACCCAGTACTTC CASSSRNETQYF
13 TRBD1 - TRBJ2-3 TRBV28 TGTGCCAGCAGAAAACTGAGGGGGCTTACGCAGTATTTT CASRKLRGLTQYF
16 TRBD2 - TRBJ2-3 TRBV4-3 TGCGCCAGCAGCCCTTTGACTAGCGGAAGCACAGATACGCAGTATTTT CASSPLTSGSTDTQYF
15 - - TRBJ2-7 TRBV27 TGTGCCAGCAGTCCGCACCAACTAGGATCCTACGAGCAGTACTTC CASSPHQLGSYEQYF
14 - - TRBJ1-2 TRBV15 TGTGCCACCAGCAGAGAGAATCGGGGGGATGGCTACACCTTC CATSRENRGDGYTF
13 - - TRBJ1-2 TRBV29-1 TGCAGCGTTACTCACTCAGAAGACTATGGCTACACCTTC CSVTHSEDYGYTF
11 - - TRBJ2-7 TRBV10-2 TGCGCCAGCAGTGGGAGCTACGAGCAGTACTTC CASSGSYEQYF
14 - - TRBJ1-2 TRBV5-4 TGTGCCAGCAGCTTATCGAGGGCAGGGCATGGCTACACCTTC CASSLSRAGHGYTF
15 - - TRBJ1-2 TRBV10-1 TGCGCCAGCAGTGAGTACGGGTTCAGAGGCTATGGCTACACCTTC CASSEYGFRGYGYTF
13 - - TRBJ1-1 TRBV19 TGTGCCAGTAGATACCCACCGAACACTGAAGCTTTCTTT CASRYPPNTEAFF
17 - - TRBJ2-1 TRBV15 TGTGCCACCAGCAGACGACCCCCCCTGTACAGTGAGAATGAGCAGTTCTTC CATSRRPPLYSENEQFF
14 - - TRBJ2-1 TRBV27 TGTGCCAGCAGTTTAAGAGGGACCTACAATGAGCAGTTCTTC CASSLRGTYNEQFF
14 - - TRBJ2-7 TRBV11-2 TGTGCCAGCAGCCCCTTAGGGGCTGCCTACGAGCAGTACTTC CASSPLGAAYEQYF
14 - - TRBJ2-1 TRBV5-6 TGTGCCAGCAGCTTGGGGAGCTCCTACAATGAGCAGTTCTTC CASSLGSSYNEQFF
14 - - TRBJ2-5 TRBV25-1 TGTGCCAGCAGTGTTGGTCAGGGGGGAGAGACCCAGTACTTC CASSVGQGGETQYF
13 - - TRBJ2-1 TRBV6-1 TGTGCCAGCAGTCTCCGTCGGTACAATGAGCAGTTCTTC CASSLRRYNEQFF
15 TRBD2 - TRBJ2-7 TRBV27 TGTGCCAGCAGTTTAGGGGTAGCGGGGGCCTACGAGCAGTACTTC CASSLGVAGAYEQYF
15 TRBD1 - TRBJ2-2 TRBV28 TGTGCCAGCAGTTCTCGACAGGGAGCGGCCGGGGAGCTGTTTTTT CASSSRQGAAGELFF
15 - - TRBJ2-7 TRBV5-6 TGTGCCAGCAGCCCGGAGGGACACTTATCCTACGAGCAGTACTTC CASSPEGHLSYEQYF
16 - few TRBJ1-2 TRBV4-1 TGCGCCAGCAGCCTTGCAATCCTTGACGGCCTGTATGGCTACACCTTC CASSLAILDGLYGYTF
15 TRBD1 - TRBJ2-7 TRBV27 TGTGCCAGCAGTTCAAGGACAGGGACCTACTACGAGCAGTACTTC CASSSRTGTYYEQYF
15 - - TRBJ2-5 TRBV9 TGTGCCAGCAGCGAACACATCAGGTGCCAGGAGACCCAGTACTTC CASSEHIRCQETQYF
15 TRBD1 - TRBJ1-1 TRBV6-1 TGTGCCAGCAGCCCGGACAGGGGAGGGTTGGGTGAAGCTTTCTTT CASSPDRGGLGEAFF
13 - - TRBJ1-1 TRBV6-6 TGTGCCAGCAGTTACGGGGGATACACTGAAGCTTTCTTT CASSYGGYTEAFF
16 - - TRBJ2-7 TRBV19 TGTGCCAGTAGTACGGAACGGGACCGACCTTACTACGAGCAGTACTTC CASSTERDRPYYEQYF
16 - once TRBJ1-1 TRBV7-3 TGTGCCAGCAGGTTAACGCCCAGGGCTACCTCATTTGAAGCTTTCTTT CASRLTPRATSFEAFF
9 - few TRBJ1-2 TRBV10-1 TGCGCCAGCATCTATGGCTATACCTTC CASIYGYTF
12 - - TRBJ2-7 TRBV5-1 TGCGCCAGCAGGGATAGGGGCTACGAGCAGTACTTC CASRDRGYEQYF
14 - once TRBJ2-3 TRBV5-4 TGTGCCAGCAGCTTGGGAGGGCCTCGGGATACGCAGTATTTT CASSLGGPRDTQYF
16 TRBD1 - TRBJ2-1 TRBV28 TGTGCCAGCAGTAGGAGGCACAGGGGGCAGGGGAAGGGGCAGTTCTTC CASSRRHRGQGKGQFF
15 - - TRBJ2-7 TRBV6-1 TGTGCCAGCAGTGACCTCCCTAGAGGCTCCTACGAGCAGTACTTC CASSDLPRGSYEQYF